The T cell receptor beta chain described here comes from a study of early T cells in non-severe SARS-CoV-2 infection. On the study more broadly: Bulk RNA from unsorted whole blood was sequenced; chains were unpaired.

V lost 0 bases and J lost 4, with 4 bases in between. CDR1 and CDR2 from the germline V gene are MNHEY and SVGEGT. The CDR3 length is 12 residues. Study-wide points: Matching results from VDJdb favored anti-spike CD8 responses, leaving private and CD4 specificities undetected.

About this clonotype: Antigen: not known.

Individual cDNA molecules received unique molecular identifiers during library preparation. Via MiXCR, TCRdb re-called the 5' RACE reads, giving one row per CDR3 protein. This sample has approximately 64,000 distinct CDR3 sequences, with around 19% found just once. The origin of this receptor is an adult who was a healthcare worker with PCR-confirmed SARS-CoV-2 infection or an uninfected control (not recorded which). The material sequenced was whole blood, taken at baseline. The chain recombines TRBV6-2 or TRBV6-3 with TRBJ2-7; D remains ambiguous. The DNA for the CDR3 is TGTGCCAGCAGTTACTCGTTTTACGAGCAGTACTTC. This codes for CASSYSFYEQYF.